The rows below give T cell receptor beta chains drawn from one sample of a study of T-cell memory formation after mild COVID-19. MiXCR was run by TCRdb on the 5' RACE reads, yielding one entry per CDR3 protein. Counted here are approximately 250,000 distinct CDR3 sequences, approximately 15% occurring once; the ten biggest clones make up 20% to 25%. Material for sequencing was PBMCs or a T cell subset sorted from them (not recorded which). The receptors originated from a man in his late teens or twenties who had mild COVID-19 (a few samples of this study predate the infection). Cell type and time point are not known. Both conserved end residues are part of each CDR3. The D gene is left open where the match is weak. Clone size appears in some rows only: once, few, many, or a class for an expanded clone.

d_gene	v_gene	j_gene	abundance	CDR3aa	CDR3nt
NA	TRBV9	TRBJ1-2	few	CASSVATPAGRVGGYTF	TGTGCCAGCAGCGTAGCCACCCCGGCGGGCAGGGTGGGTGGCTACACCTTC
TRBD1	TRBV20-1	TRBJ2-1	NA	CSARDYLGQGSYNEQFF	TGCAGTGCTAGAGATTATCTGGGACAGGGGTCGTACAATGAGCAGTTCTTC
NA	TRBV18	TRBJ1-4	NA	CASSPRRGDGEKLFF	TGTGCCAGCTCACCACGAAGGGGTGATGGTGAAAAACTGTTTTTT
TRBD2	TRBV6-2/TRBV6-3	TRBJ2-3	NA	CASSYPGLAGTTDTQYF	TGTGCCAGCAGTTACCCCGGACTAGCGGGGACCACAGATACGCAGTATTTT
NA	TRBV30	TRBJ2-3	few	CAWSGGDTQYF	TGTGCCTGGTCCGGGGGAGATACGCAGTATTTT
TRBD2	TRBV7-2	TRBJ2-5	NA	CASSFPRNSGGSRETQYF	TGTGCCAGCAGCTTCCCCCGCAATAGCGGGGGGTCCCGGGAGACCCAGTACTTC
NA	TRBV12-3/TRBV12-4	TRBJ1-4	few	CASKSQSYGEKLFF	TGTGCCAGCAAGTCTCAGTCCTATGGGGAAAAACTGTTTTTT
NA	TRBV2	TRBJ2-1	many	CASSELTSPYNEQFF	TGTGCCAGCAGTGAGTTAACTAGCCCGTACAATGAGCAGTTCTTC
NA	TRBV5-4	TRBJ2-5	many	CASSSKQGGETQYF	TGTGCCAGCAGCTCAAAACAGGGTGGTGAGACCCAGTACTTC
TRBD2	TRBV6-2/TRBV6-3	TRBJ2-3	few	CASRSGGAGGGDTQYF	TGTGCCAGCAGATCCGGTGGAGCGGGGGGTGGAGATACGCAGTATTTT
TRBD1	TRBV24-1	TRBJ2-1	many	CATSDSDRWEQFF	TGTGCCACCAGTGATTCGGACAGGTGGGAGCAGTTCTTC
TRBD1	TRBV7-2	TRBJ1-4	NA	CASSSQGGSEKLFF	TGTGCCAGCAGCTCACAGGGGGGGAGTGAAAAACTGTTTTTT
NA	TRBV12-3/TRBV12-4	TRBJ1-1	few	CASRAGILWPEAFF	TGTGCCAGCAGAGCCGGGATATTGTGGCCCGAAGCTTTCTTT
NA	TRBV5-5	TRBJ1-4	few	CASSLQGPGEKLFF	TGTGCCAGCAGCTTGCAGGGCCCAGGCGAAAAACTGTTTTTT
NA	TRBV5-1	TRBJ2-2	few	CASSLDRGAGTGELFF	TGCGCCAGCAGCTTGGACCGGGGGGCAGGCACCGGGGAGCTGTTTTTT
NA	TRBV12-3/TRBV12-4	TRBJ2-1	NA	CASSLQGIEQFF	TGTGCCAGCAGTCTACAGGGTATTGAGCAGTTCTTC
NA	TRBV29-1	TRBJ2-5	NA	CSATRTDSETQYF	TGCAGCGCTACCAGGACAGATTCGGAGACCCAGTACTTC
NA	TRBV4-3	TRBJ2-3	many	CASSQDSRADTQYF	TGCGCCAGCAGCCAAGATTCCAGGGCAGATACGCAGTATTTT
TRBD2	TRBV5-1	TRBJ2-3	many	CASTRFLAGTDTQYF	TGCGCCAGCACTCGGTTCCTAGCGGGGACAGATACGCAGTATTTT
NA	TRBV7-3	TRBJ2-2	NA	CASSLNRPDTGELFF	TGTGCCAGCAGCTTAAACAGACCGGACACCGGGGAGCTGTTTTTT
TRBD2	TRBV5-1	TRBJ2-1	many	CASRPGGGSSYNEQFF	TGCGCCAGCAGGCCGGGGGGGGGAAGCTCCTACAATGAGCAGTTCTTC
TRBD2	TRBV6-6	TRBJ2-1	few	CASSPALAGRYNEQFF	TGTGCCAGCAGCCCCGCACTAGCGGGGCGATACAATGAGCAGTTCTTC
TRBD2	TRBV15	TRBJ2-1	once	CATSREASGGPQEQFF	TGTGCCACCAGCAGAGAGGCTAGCGGGGGCCCCCAAGAGCAGTTCTTC
NA	TRBV12-3/TRBV12-4	TRBJ1-2	few	CASTPWGGGIYGYTF	TGTGCCAGCACCCCTTGGGGTGGGGGGATCTATGGCTACACCTTC
NA	TRBV11-2	TRBJ2-3	NA	CASSLVPPDTQYF	TGTGCCAGCAGCTTAGTCCCTCCAGATACGCAGTATTTT
NA	TRBV5-1	TRBJ2-5	NA	CASSLEGLRETQYF	TGCGCCAGCAGCTTGGAAGGACTAAGGGAGACCCAGTACTTC
NA	TRBV6-2/TRBV6-3	TRBJ1-1	NA	CASNWQMNTEAFF	TGTGCCAGCAATTGGCAAATGAACACTGAAGCTTTCTTT
NA	TRBV10-3	TRBJ2-1	NA	CAISESLDSNEQFF	TGTGCCATCAGTGAGTCGTTGGACAGCAATGAGCAGTTCTTC
NA	TRBV19	TRBJ2-1	NA	CASRLGKGRLQGRNEQFF	TGTGCCAGTAGGCTCGGGAAAGGTCGCTTGCAGGGACGGAATGAGCAGTTCTTC
TRBD1	TRBV29-1	TRBJ1-1	few	CSAGQVNTEAFF	TGCAGCGCCGGACAGGTGAACACTGAAGCTTTCTTT
TRBD1	TRBV4-1	TRBJ1-1	NA	CASSSQRTGGSGTEAFF	TGCGCCAGCAGCTCTCAAAGGACAGGGGGCAGTGGCACTGAAGCTTTCTTT
TRBD1	TRBV7-8	TRBJ1-1	NA	CASSPETGGGSTEAFF	TGTGCCAGCAGCCCCGAGACAGGGGGCGGGAGCACTGAAGCTTTCTTT
NA	TRBV18	TRBJ2-2	few	CASSPLSGVNTGELFF	TGTGCCAGCTCACCACTTTCCGGGGTGAACACCGGGGAGCTGTTTTTT
NA	TRBV7-7	TRBJ1-1	NA	CASSLSQGTEAFF	TGTGCTAGCAGCTTAAGCCAGGGCACTGAAGCTTTCTTT
NA	TRBV5-1	TRBJ1-1	NA	CASSLGTWGQINTEAFF	TGCGCCAGCAGCTTGGGGACGTGGGGCCAGATCAACACTGAAGCTTTCTTT
NA	TRBV12-3/TRBV12-4	TRBJ2-3	NA	CASSFAGAEDTQYF	TGTGCCAGCAGTTTCGCGGGGGCCGAAGATACGCAGTATTTT
NA	TRBV12-3/TRBV12-4	TRBJ2-1	few	CASSWGEPGHLEQFF	TGTGCCAGCAGTTGGGGGGAACCGGGACACCTAGAGCAGTTCTTC
TRBD1	TRBV7-8	TRBJ1-2	few	CASSTGTGGWGYTF	TGTGCCAGCAGCACCGGGACAGGGGGCTGGGGCTACACCTTC
TRBD2	TRBV7-2	TRBJ2-3	many	CASSPFGLAGDTQYF	TGTGCCAGCAGCCCATTCGGACTAGCGGGGGATACGCAGTATTTT
NA	TRBV12-3/TRBV12-4	TRBJ1-6	many	CASSGAPHSPLHF	TGTGCCAGCAGCGGGGCCCCTCATTCACCCCTCCACTTT
TRBD1	TRBV11-2	TRBJ1-4	few	CASSLGSLQGGEKLFF	TGTGCCAGCAGCTTAGGATCCTTACAGGGGGGGGAAAAACTGTTTTTT
NA	TRBV5-1	TRBJ1-2	NA	CASSLNPLGVEGYTF	TGCGCCAGCAGCTTGAACCCTCTAGGGGTGGAAGGCTACACCTTC
NA	TRBV28	TRBJ2-1	NA	CASSGAGQREFF	TGTGCCAGCAGTGGGGCGGGACAACGGGAGTTCTTC
NA	TRBV7-8	TRBJ2-5	few	CASSLMGIQRETQYF	TGTGCCAGCAGCTTAATGGGGATCCAGCGAGAGACCCAGTACTTC
NA	TRBV5-1	TRBJ2-5	few	CASSETRETQYF	TGCGCCAGCAGCGAGACCAGGGAGACCCAGTACTTC
TRBD2	TRBV4-2	TRBJ2-2	few	CASSRPGLATNTGELFF	TGTGCCAGCAGCCGACCGGGACTAGCGACGAACACCGGGGAGCTGTTTTTT
TRBD1	TRBV20-1	TRBJ1-2	few	CSARDQGQGEGYTF	TGCAGTGCTAGAGATCAGGGACAGGGGGAAGGCTACACCTTC
NA	TRBV21-1	TRBJ1-3	once	CASSKGQGPNTIYF	TGTGCCAGCAGCAAAGGACAGGGCCCCAACACCATATATTTT
NA	TRBV12-3/TRBV12-4	TRBJ1-3	few	CASSGISGNTIYF	TGTGCCAGCAGCGGGATTTCTGGAAACACCATATATTTT
NA	TRBV13	TRBJ1-1	few	CASSLGRGVNTEAFF	TGTGCCAGCAGCTTAGGTAGAGGAGTGAACACTGAAGCTTTCTTT
NA	TRBV12-3/TRBV12-4	TRBJ2-3	few	CASSLAQVSDTQYF	TGTGCCAGCAGTTTAGCGCAGGTTTCAGATACGCAGTATTTT
NA	TRBV29-1	TRBJ1-1	NA	CSVEEWGHTEAFF	TGCAGCGTTGAAGAGTGGGGGCACACTGAAGCTTTCTTT
TRBD1	TRBV7-9	TRBJ2-5	many	CASSLEAGGVWRETQYF	TGTGCCAGCAGCTTAGAGGCAGGGGGCGTTTGGAGGGAGACCCAGTACTTC
NA	TRBV14	TRBJ1-2	few	CASSQGTRVDGYTF	TGTGCCAGCAGCCAGGGGACACGCGTGGATGGCTACACCTTC
TRBD1	TRBV4-3	TRBJ1-2	few	CASSQDRTLQGDYGYTF	TGCGCCAGCAGCCAAGATCGGACCCTTCAGGGGGACTATGGCTACACCTTC
TRBD2	TRBV6-1	TRBJ2-5	NA	CATRGGTSAQYF	TGTGCCACCCGCGGGGGAACCTCGGCCCAGTACTTC
NA	TRBV5-6	TRBJ2-5	many	CASRAGPHETQYF	TGTGCCAGCAGGGCGGGACCTCACGAGACCCAGTACTTC